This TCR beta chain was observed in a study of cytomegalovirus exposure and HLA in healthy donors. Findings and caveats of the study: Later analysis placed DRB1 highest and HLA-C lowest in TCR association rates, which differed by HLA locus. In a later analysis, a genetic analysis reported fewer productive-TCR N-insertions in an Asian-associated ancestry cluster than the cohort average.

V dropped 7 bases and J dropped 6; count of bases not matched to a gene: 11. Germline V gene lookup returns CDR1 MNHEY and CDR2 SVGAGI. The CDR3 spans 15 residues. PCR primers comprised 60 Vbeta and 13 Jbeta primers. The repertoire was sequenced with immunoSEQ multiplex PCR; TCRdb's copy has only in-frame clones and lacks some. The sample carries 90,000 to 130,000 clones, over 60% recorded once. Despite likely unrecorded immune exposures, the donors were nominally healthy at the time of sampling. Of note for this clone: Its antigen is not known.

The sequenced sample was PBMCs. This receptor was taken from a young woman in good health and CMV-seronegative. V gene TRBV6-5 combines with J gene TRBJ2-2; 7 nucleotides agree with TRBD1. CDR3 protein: CASTTETGWAGELFF. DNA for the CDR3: TGTGCCAGCACCACGGAGACAGGGTGGGCCGGGGAGCTGTTTTTT.